Below, 16 T cell receptor beta chains from the same sample are listed, as sequenced in a study of cytomegalovirus exposure and HLA in healthy donors. A multiplex PCR was run with 60 Vbeta primers and 13 Jbeta primers. Clones were read by immunoSEQ multiplex PCR, and TCRdb kept only the in-frame ones, dropping some. The sample records over 150,000 clones, 70% to 90% being singletons. The sequenced sample consisted of PBMCs. These TCRs come from a woman aged 18 to 35 in good health and CMV-seronegative.

The count of this clone is one. V gene TRBV2 combines with J gene TRBJ2-7, with D perhaps matching TRBD2 (5 bases). Trimming cost V 6 bases and J 2 bases, with 8 bases left between them. The V gene's germline CDR1 is SNHLY and CDR2 FYNNEI. The CDR3 loop spans 12 amino acids. Here the CDR3 reads CASRGSAYEQYF. As DNA, the CDR3 is TGTGCCAGCAGGGGGAGCGCCTACGAGCAGTACTTC.

The V gene is TRBV10-3, the J gene TRBJ2-2; weak D call: TRBD1 (6 bases). Germline V lookup: CDR1 ENHRY, CDR2 SYGVKD. Trimming took 3 bases from V and 1 from J, leaving 12 bases between them. This CDR3 is built from 16 residues. The CDR3 region is CAISERVTGNTGELFF. The DNA for the CDR3 is TGTGCCATCAGTGAACGGGTGACAGGGAACACCGGGGAGCTGTTTTTT.

This chain links TRBV5-1 with TRBJ2-2, with D maybe TRBD1 (5 bases). Germline V gene lookup returns CDR1 SGHRS and CDR2 YFSETQ. The CDR3 totals 16 residues. V lost 4 bases and J 8 bases, leaving 21 bases between the germline ends. The CDR3 protein is CASSPSKGQSQGELFF. The CDR3 coding sequence is TGCGCCAGCAGCCCCTCAAAGGGGCAGTCACAAGGGGAGCTGTTTTTT. The full variable domain, its missing parts supplied by reference TRBV5-1 and TRBJ2-2, is KAGVTQTPRYLIKTRGQQVTLSCSPISGHRSVSWYQQTPGQGLQFLFEYFSETQRNKGNFPGRFSGRQFSNSRSEMNVSTLELGDSALYLCASSPSKGQSQGELFFGEGSRLTVL.

The gene calls are TRBV4-2 and TRBJ1-2; TRBD1 agrees at 8 bases. V was clipped by 2 bases and J by 7 bases; unmatched bases: 6. Per germline, CDR1 LGHNA and CDR2 YNFKEQ. The CDR3 is made up of 14 amino acids. DNA for the CDR3: TGTGCCAGCAGCCAACCCGGACAGGGACCTGGCTACACCTTC. Its protein is CASSQPGQGPGYTF.

The chain recombines TRBV21-1 with TRBJ2-2; the table names TRBD1, a call not compared with the DNA. TRBV21-1 is given as a pseudogene. CDR3 length: 16 amino acids. This chain's CDR3 is CASSVSGGKVTGELFF. CDR3 DNA: TGTGCCAGCAGCGTCTCAGGGGGCAAGGTCACCGGGGAGCTGTTTTTT.

The chain recombines TRBV6-1 with TRBJ1-2; 7 bases are a match to TRBD1. The CDR3 runs to 15 residues. After removal of 3 bases from V and 4 bases from J, the junction contained 8 bases not matched to a gene. In germline, CDR1 is MNHNS, CDR2 SASEGT. The CDR3 protein is CASSDQGGSVYGYTF. The CDR3, as DNA: TGTGCCAGCAGTGACCAAGGGGGCTCTGTCTATGGCTACACCTTC.

This clone came up a few times. The chain is built from TRBV7-9 and TRBJ2-7; D ambiguous. There are 12 residues in the CDR3. V gave up 5 bases and J gave up 5 bases, with 10 bases separating them. CDR1 SEHNR and CDR2 FQNEAQ come from the germline V gene (reference sequence). CDR3 amino acids: CASSEVRDEQYF. The CDR3 DNA reads TGTGCCAGCAGCGAGGTTCGGGACGAGCAGTACTTC.

The chain's CDR3 is CASRGQSYEKLFF. The CDR3 nucleotides are TGTGCCAGCAGGGGACAGTCTTATGAAAAACTGTTTTTT. The chain has TRBV28 and TRBJ1-4; 7 nucleotides line up with TRBD1. Germline V gives CDR1 MDHEN, CDR2 SYDVKM. Unmatched junction bases numbered 4, after V lost 6 bases and J lost 6 bases. The CDR3 loop spans 13 amino acids.

The V gene is TRBV7-9, the J gene TRBJ2-7; D might be TRBD1 (6 bases). Germline CDR1 and CDR2: SEHNR and FQNEAQ (reference sequence). V lost 5 bases and J 7 bases, leaving 9 bases between the germline ends. The CDR3 extends over 11 amino acids. The CDR3 DNA reads TGTGCCAGCAGCCGAGGGGGAGAGCAGTACTTC. Translated: CASSRGGEQYF.

The chain combines TRBV5-1 with TRBJ1-2; D is uncertain. Germline V gives CDR1 SGHRS, CDR2 YFSETQ. V was shortened by 0 bases and J by 8 bases, with 8 bases between the two germline ends. The CDR3 consists of 12 residues. CDR3 residues: CASSLAAEGYTF. CDR3 in DNA: TGCGCCAGCAGCTTGGCGGCGGAAGGCTACACCTTC.

The chain joins TRBV13 to TRBJ2-7; TRBD2 matches 12 bases. CDR1 is PRHDT and CDR2 is FYEKMQ in the germline V gene (reference sequence). V lost 4 bases and J lost 1; bases outside the gene matches: 5. This CDR3 is built from 16 residues. As DNA, the CDR3 is TGTGCCAGCAGCTCAGGACTAGCGGGACTGTCCTACGAGCAGTACTTC. It codes for CASSSGLAGLSYEQYF.

This clone was observed a single time. The chain recombines TRBV5-6 with TRBJ1-4, with 10 bases that match TRBD1. Germline CDR1 is SGHDT and CDR2 is YYEEEE. Losses at the gene ends were 2 bases for V and 8 bases for J; bases not matched to a gene: 12. This CDR3 contains 17 residues. The CDR3 region is CASSFRVEGQGIEKLFF. The CDR3 DNA reads as TGTGCCAGCAGCTTCCGGGTGGAGGGACAGGGGATCGAAAAACTGTTTTTT.

This chain connects TRBV6-5 to TRBJ1-5, with TRBD1 as a possible D gene (5 bases). The V gene lost 4 bases and the J gene lost 4 bases, with 14 bases spanning the gap. Germline assignment: CDR1 MNHEY and CDR2 SVGAGI. The CDR3 spans 15 residues. The CDR3 is CASSLLLGGNQPQHF. CDR3 nucleotide sequence: TGTGCCAGCAGTTTACTCCTGGGGGGGAATCAGCCCCAGCATTTT.

The chain uses TRBV5-1 and TRBJ2-7; D ambiguous. CDR3 length equals 18 residues. CDR1 and CDR2 (germline): SGHRS, YFSETQ. V gave up 3 bases and J gave up 0 bases, with 22 bases separating them. The CDR3 sequence is CASSSRLLTEMSSYEQYF. As DNA, the CDR3 is TGCGCCAGCAGCTCCCGCCTCTTAACAGAAATGAGCTCCTACGAGCAGTACTTC.

The chain joins TRBV4-1 to TRBJ2-7, with 9 positions matching TRBD1. J was trimmed by 6 bases and V by 3 bases; bases with no gene match: 3. This CDR3 spans 13 amino acids. Germline V gene lookup returns CDR1 MGHRA and CDR2 YSYEKL. CDR3 nucleotide sequence: TGCGCCAGCAGCCATGTACAGGGGGCCGAGCAGTACTTC. Residues: CASSHVQGAEQYF.

The chain combines TRBV19 with TRBJ1-5; TRBD1 matches at 9 bases. J lost 0 bases, V lost 8 bases, and 8 bases had no gene match. In germline, CDR1 is LNHDA, CDR2 SQIVND (reference sequence). The CDR3 runs to 16 residues. CDR3 bases: TGTGCCAGTCAACGCCGGGACAGGGATAGCAATCAGCCCCAGCATTTT. It yields the protein CASQRRDRDSNQPQHF.